This is a list of T cell receptor beta chains from one sample in a study of regulatory T cells in long-lasting Graves disease. TCRdb called the multiplex PCR reads again in MiXCR, with one record for every CDR3 protein. The sample consists of around 450,000 distinct CDR3 sequences, about 22% of them appearing once. The specimen comprised peripheral blood mononuclear cells (PBMCs), sampled when the disease was refractory, from a patient treated with antithyroid drugs. The source of these receptors is a female donor with Graves disease. CDR3s include the opening cysteine and the closing phenylalanine or tryptophan. A D gene is named only where the DNA matches it firmly. Clone sizes are given selectively: once, few, many, or a class where the clone is expanded.

D: -
V: TRBV28
size: many
J: TRBJ2-7
DNA: TGTGCCAGCAGTCCCACCACCTACGAGCAGTACTTC
CDR3: CASSPTTYEQYF

D: -
V: TRBV27
size: many
J: TRBJ2-7
DNA: TGTGCCAGCAGTTTTAAGTCGGAGGACGAGCAGTACTTC
CDR3: CASSFKSEDEQYF

D: -
V: TRBV5-1
size: few
J: TRBJ2-1
DNA: TGCGCCAGCAGCTTCAACGATGAGCAGTTCTTC
CDR3: CASSFNDEQFF

D: TRBD1
V: TRBV13
size: -
J: TRBJ2-7
DNA: TGTGCCAGCAGCTCAAGGGGGCTCGGCTCCTACGAGCAGTACTTC
CDR3: CASSSRGLGSYEQYF

D: -
V: TRBV28
size: many
J: TRBJ1-5
DNA: TGTGCCAGCACGACGTCGATTCAGCCCCAGCATTTT
CDR3: CASTTSIQPQHF

D: TRBD1
V: TRBV20-1
size: -
J: TRBJ1-5
DNA: TGCAGTGCCCCAGGGACAGGGACCAATCAGCCCCAGCATTTT
CDR3: CSAPGTGTNQPQHF

D: -
V: TRBV20-1
size: -
J: TRBJ1-1
DNA: TGCAGTGCTAGAGAGGATCTGAACACTGAAGCTTTCTTT
CDR3: CSAREDLNTEAFF

D: TRBD1
V: TRBV6-1
size: -
J: TRBJ1-5
DNA: TGTGCCAGCAGCACAGGGGGTAATCAGTCCCAGCATTTT
CDR3: CASSTGGNQSQHF

D: -
V: TRBV15
size: -
J: TRBJ2-2
DNA: TGTGCCACCAGCAGAGACTTAGAGGCCGGGGAGCTGTTTTTT
CDR3: CATSRDLEAGELFF

D: TRBD2
V: TRBV11-2
size: many
J: TRBJ2-7
DNA: TGTGCCAGCAGCTCCCCCTCCGGGACTACTTCTCTCGAGCAGTACTTC
CDR3: CASSSPSGTTSLEQYF

D: -
V: TRBV28
size: few
J: TRBJ2-7
DNA: TGTGCCAGCAGGGGGGGCGGAGGTTCGTACGAGCAGTACTTC
CDR3: CASRGGGGSYEQYF